This T cell receptor beta chain was profiled in a study of shared clonotypes between healthy human individuals. Study context: CD4 naive and CD4 memory each took three plates per donor, while CD8 naive took two and CD8 memory one. Study-level findings and limits: Clonotype sharing among donors was expected to depend on sequencing depth.

Germline-derived CDR1 and CDR2 are KGHSH and LQKENI. This CDR3 spans 16 amino acids. Trimming left V 1 base short and J 0 bases short, with 12 bases between. Source study methods: In the immunoSEQ data, sequences were junction-only and lacked quality scores, so filtering differed. TCRdb's copy holds only in-frame clones and misses some; the assay was immunoSEQ multiplex PCR. The V and J calls and clone size are taken from that table; D and trimming were inferred from the DNA. Among 500,000 or so clones listed, more than 95% were seen once. On this clone itself: Its antigen remains unknown.

The receptor was derived from a woman aged 25 to 39 in good health. The specimen sequenced was naive CD4+ T cells sorted from blood. Subset here: CD45RA+ positively selected. The rearrangement links TRBV18 to TRBJ1-1; the D is unclear. DNA for the CDR3: TGTGCCAGCTCACCACAGAGTCAGACCATGAACACTGAAGCTTTCTTT. This encodes CASSPQSQTMNTEAFF.